A selection of T cell receptor beta chains follows, all from one sample in a study of metastatic and nonmetastatic thyroid tumors. TCRdb recomputed clones from the PCR reads via MiXCR. The sample lists about 22,000 clones, roughly 18% occurring once. Sequenced sample: adjacent normal tissue. These TCRs come from a male donor with papillary thyroid cancer or a benign thyroid nodule (not recorded which). Some clones in this sample may be carry-over from other donors' samples. Each CDR3 is given with its conserved first and last residue. The D gene is left open where the match is weak. Sizes are listed as once, few or many counts, or a class when the clone is expanded.

>TRBV27|TRBJ2-2|many|NA
TGTGCCAGCAGTTGGAACAGGAGGTCCGGGGAGCTGTTTTTT
CASSWNRRSGELFF
>TRBV6-2/TRBV6-3|TRBJ1-5|medium-sized|NA
TGTGCCAGCAGGAAACAGGGACAGCCCCAGCATTTT
CASRKQGQPQHF
>TRBV10-3|TRBJ1-2|few|NA
TGTGCCATCAGCGGGACGAAGGGGGATGACTCAATAGGCTACACCTTC
CAISGTKGDDSIGYTF
>TRBV3-1|TRBJ2-5|many|NA
TGTGCCAGCAGCCAAGAGGATGCGGGAGAGACCCAGTACTTC
CASSQEDAGETQYF
>TRBV9|TRBJ2-6|once|NA
TGTGCCAGCACCGTAGCTATAGTGGTCACTGGGGCCAACGTCCTGACTTTC
CASTVAIVVTGANVLTF
>TRBV7-9|TRBJ2-6|many|TRBD1
TGTGCCAGCACTGGGACAGGGGCACGCTCTGGGGCCAACGTCCTGACTTTC
CASTGTGARSGANVLTF
>TRBV30|TRBJ1-1|many|NA
TGTGCCTGGAGTGTACTTGGCACTGAAGCTTTCTTT
CAWSVLGTEAFF
>TRBV2|TRBJ2-5|many|TRBD2
TGTGCCTATAGCGGGGGAGTTCAAGAGACCCAGTACTTC
CAYSGGVQETQYF
>TRBV5-6|TRBJ2-1|many|TRBD1
TGTGCCAGCAGCTGGACAGGTGATAGCTCCTACAATGAGCAGTTCTTC
CASSWTGDSSYNEQFF
>TRBV24-1|TRBJ2-2|medium-sized|NA
TGTGCCACCAGTGACCGGACCGGATGGGAGCTGTTTTTT
CATSDRTGWELFF